This TCR beta chain is drawn from a study of read filtering for tumor transcriptome and immune sequencing. Study-wide results and limits: Sorted CD138-negative bone marrow cells were not purified T cells.

There are many counts of this clonotype. Its antigen is undetermined. From approximately 400 ng of RNA, a library with molecular barcoded alpha/delta and beta/gamma adaptors was made. TCRdb reprocessed the reads via MiXCR and lists one record per CDR3 protein. The sample lists 30,000 to 40,000 distinct CDR3 sequences; 14% were seen once. The CDR3 extends over 14 amino acids. Per germline, CDR1 SGDLS and CDR2 YYNGEE. With 2 bases removed from V and 2 bases from J, the gap between germline ends came to 5 bases. Sample: a population of CD138-negative cells sorted from bone marrow. The TCR originated in a donor at least 40 years old with multiple myeloma. The chain employs TRBV9 and TRBJ2-6; no firm D call. Here the CDR3 DNA reads TGTGCCAGCAGCGTGTCTCCTGGGGCCAACGTCCTGACTTTC. It codes for CASSVSPGANVLTF. Complete variable domain (other parts from reference TRBV9 and TRBJ2-6): DSGVTQTPKHLITATGQRVTLRCSPRSGDLSVYWYQQSLDQGLQFLIQYYNGEERAKGNILERFSAQQFPDLHSELNLSSLELGDSALYFCASSVSPGANVLTFGAGSRLTVL.